The 19 T cell receptor beta chains below were found in one sample sequenced in a study of PD-L1 blockade in urothelial cancer. Some clones are missing from TCRdb's copy, which holds only in-frame ones; the method was immunoSEQ multiplex PCR. The table has tens of thousands of clones, over 60% seen once. Time point specified: peripheral blood 6 weeks after treatment start. The sequenced sample was PBMCs, obtained around atezolizumab (anti-PD-L1) treatment. The receptors were sampled from an older man with urothelial cancer.

This clone has a handful of counts. The V call is TRBV6-5, the J call TRBJ1-1; D not certain. Trimming cost V 7 bases and J 5 bases, with 11 bases left between them. CDR1 is MNHEY, CDR2 SVGAGI, per germline. The CDR3 length is 12 residues. Here the CDR3 DNA reads TGTGCCAGCACCCCAGGTGGAACTGAAGCTTTCTTT. Translation: CASTPGGTEAFF.

This clone was seen a few times. J is TRBJ2-5 and V is TRBV12-5; 12 nucleotides align to TRBD1. V gave up 3 bases and J gave up 1 base; unmatched junction bases: 3. The CDR3 totals 16 residues. Germline loops: CDR1 LGHNT, CDR2 FRNRAP. The CDR3 DNA is TGTGCTAGTGGTTTCGGGACAGGGGGCCCCCAAGAGACCCAGTACTTC. It specifies CASGFGTGGPQETQYF.

The count of this clone is one. One end of the junction fails to match germline, which may point to a read error. V and J are TRBV7-7 and TRBJ2-1; a possible D gene is TRBD1 (6 bases). This CDR3 is built from 15 residues. In germline, CDR1 is SSHAT, CDR2 FNYEAQ (reference sequence). The CDR3 region has the DNA TGTGCTAGCAGCCAAGGACAGCGCTCCTACAATGAGCAGTTCTTC. It specifies CASSQGQRSYNEQFF.

The chain recombines TRBV5-4 with TRBJ2-3, with a tentative D call TRBD1 (5 bases). Germline V gives CDR1 SGHNT, CDR2 YYREEE (reference sequence). Trimming shortened V by 1 base and J by 1 base, and 7 bases separated the two germline ends. The CDR3 consists of 14 residues. Here the CDR3 reads CASSLQGGTDTQYF. CDR3 nucleotides: TGTGCCAGCAGCTTGCAGGGTGGCACAGATACGCAGTATTTT. The variable domain in full, with the rest retrieved from reference TRBV5-4 and TRBJ2-3, is ETGVTQSPTHLIKTRGQQVTLRCSSQSGHNTVSWYQQALGQGPQFIFQYYREEENGRGNFPPRFSGLQFPNYSSELNVNALELDDSALYLCASSLQGGTDTQYFGPGTRLTVL.

The rearrangement joins TRBV2 to TRBJ1-2; D possibly corresponds to TRBD1 (5 bases). Germline loops: CDR1 SNHLY, CDR2 FYNNEI. The CDR3 spans 13 residues. V lost 5 bases and J lost 3, with 10 bases in between. The CDR3 nucleotides read TGTGCCAGCAGTCTCGGGGGAGACTATGGCTACACCTTC. Translated, it gives CASSLGGDYGYTF.

This clone came up a few times. The chain has TRBV7-7 and TRBJ2-1; D possibly corresponds to TRBD2 (7 bases). Germline lookup yields CDR1 SSHAT and CDR2 FNYEAQ (reference sequence). The V end was cut by 1 base, the J end by 5 bases, with 12 bases between. The CDR3 has 15 amino acids. The CDR3, as DNA: TGTGCCAGCAGCTTAGAGGGGGGGAGTAACAATGAGCAGTTCTTC. It yields the protein CASSLEGGSNNEQFF.

The chain is built from TRBV7-9 and TRBJ1-4; 7 nucleotides agree with TRBD1. The CDR3 is 16 residues long. Trimming took 0 bases from V and 5 from J; bases not matched to a gene: 6. Germline V gene data show CDR1 as SEHNR and CDR2 as FQNEAQ (reference sequence). CDR3 protein: CASSLARGSGNEKLFF. The CDR3 DNA reads as TGTGCCAGCAGCTTAGCCAGGGGGTCGGGCAATGAAAAACTGTTTTTT.

This clone has just one count. The chain is built from TRBV5-1 and TRBJ2-1; TRBD2 might be the D (5 bases). Per the germline V gene, CDR1 is SGHRS and CDR2 is YFSETQ. This CDR3 is 14 amino acids long. The V end was cut by 2 bases, the J end by 7 bases, with 13 bases between. CDR3 sequence (DNA): TGCGCCAGCAGCTTCCGCGGGTCGTATAATGAGCAGTTCTTC. Protein sequence: CASSFRGSYNEQFF.

The chain couples TRBV9 to TRBJ1-1; TRBD1 matches 7 bases. This CDR3 is built from 14 residues. The trim removed 2 bases at V and 6 bases at J, leaving 7 bases unmatched. CDR1 SGDLS and CDR2 YYNGEE come from the germline V gene. The CDR3 here is CASSVQGDWAEAFF. The DNA for the CDR3 is TGTGCCAGCAGCGTCCAGGGGGATTGGGCTGAAGCTTTCTTT.

The chain employs TRBV30 and TRBJ2-5; 7 bases align to TRBD1. The CDR3 sequence is 18 residues long. Germline CDR1 GTSNPN, CDR2 SVGIG (reference sequence). The junction had 19 bases not matched to a gene; V was cut back by 4 bases and J by 2 bases. In nucleotides, the CDR3 is TGTGCCTGGACCGGGTTCAGGGGGAAGGGGGCTGGTCAAGAGACCCAGTACTTC. The encoded protein is CAWTGFRGKGAGQETQYF.

The V gene is TRBV5-1, the J gene TRBJ2-3, with 11 bases identical to TRBD2. CDR1 is SGHRS, CDR2 YFSETQ, per germline. This CDR3 is built from 16 residues. J gave up 1 base and V 4 bases, and 5 bases lay outside the gene matches. The CDR3 loop is CASSANSGRGTDTQYF. The CDR3 region has the DNA TGCGCCAGCAGCGCAAATAGCGGGAGGGGCACAGATACGCAGTATTTT.

This clone has more than one count but fewer than ten. This rearrangement joins TRBV4-1 to TRBJ1-1, with D unresolved. The V gene lost 6 bases and the J gene lost 0 bases, with 8 bases spanning the gap. The CDR3 contains 13 residues. Germline CDR1 MGHRA, CDR2 YSYEKL. CDR3 protein: CASREALNTEAFF. The CDR3 nucleotides are TGCGCCAGCAGGGAGGCCTTGAACACTGAAGCTTTCTTT.

The chain joins TRBV29-1 to TRBJ2-7, with TRBD1 matching over 10 bases. Germline loops: CDR1 SQVTM, CDR2 ANQGSEA. Trimming removed 6 bases from V and 3 bases from J; junction bases left unmatched: 8. The CDR3 totals 14 residues. This CDR3 is CSVRRTGGVYEQYF. Written as DNA, the CDR3 is TGCAGCGTCCGTAGGACAGGGGGAGTCTACGAGCAGTACTTC.

The V and J genes are TRBV18 and TRBJ2-5; 9 nucleotides match TRBD2. Germline V gene lookup returns CDR1 KGHSH and CDR2 LQKENI. Trimming removed 5 bases from V and 1 base from J; junction bases left unmatched: 5. This CDR3 has 15 residues. The CDR3 DNA is TGTGCCAGCTCAAGCGGGGGGCATACCCAAGAGACCCAGTACTTC. It encodes CASSSGGHTQETQYF.

The CDR3 protein is CASSFAGQGHTEAFF. DNA of the CDR3: TGTGCCAGCAGTTTCGCAGGACAGGGTCACACTGAAGCTTTCTTT. V gene TRBV28 combines with J gene TRBJ1-1, with 8 bases aligning to TRBD1. From germline, CDR1 is MDHEN and CDR2 SYDVKM. CDR3 length: 15 amino acids. The trim removed 3 bases at V and 3 bases at J, leaving 6 bases unmatched. Full variable domain (remainder filled in from reference TRBV28 and TRBJ1-1): DVKVTQSSRYLVKRTGEKVFLECVQDMDHENMFWYRQDPGLGLRLIYFSYDVKMKEKGDIPEGYSVSREKKERFSLILESASTNQTSMYLCASSFAGQGHTEAFFGQGTRLTVV.

The chain couples TRBV28 to TRBJ2-3; TRBD1 matches at 10 bases. The CDR3 totals 14 residues. The V gene end was trimmed by 7 bases and the J gene end by 7 bases; junction bases not matched to a gene: 8. CDR1 and CDR2 (germline): MDHEN, SYDVKM. The CDR3 sequence is CASTRQGARHTQYF. CDR3 DNA sequence: TGTGCCAGCACCAGACAGGGGGCGCGTCATACGCAGTATTTT.

The genes are TRBV9 and TRBJ1-5, with a weak D call TRBD1 (5 bases). This CDR3 is built from 14 residues. V lost 0 bases, J lost 6 bases, and 10 bases lay in between. Germline loops: CDR1 SGDLS, CDR2 YYNGEE. CDR3: CASSVGPGGQPQHF. The CDR3 DNA reads as TGTGCCAGCAGCGTAGGGCCGGGGGGTCAGCCCCAGCATTTT.

This chain connects TRBV5-8 to TRBJ1-4; TRBD1 matches at 7 bases. The CDR3 runs 16 residues. V dropped 5 bases and J dropped 0; count of bases not matched to a gene: 7. Germline values: CDR1 SGHTS, CDR2 YDEGEE. Here the CDR3 reads CASSSRQGTTNEKLFF. For the CDR3, the DNA is TGTGCCAGCAGTTCTAGACAGGGTACAACTAATGAAAAACTGTTTTTT.

In nucleotides, the CDR3 is TGCGCCAGCAGCCAAGACAGGGGCAACTCCTACGAGCAGTACTTC. Translated, it gives CASSQDRGNSYEQYF. V usage is TRBV4-3 and J usage is TRBJ2-7; a weak D match, TRBD1 (6 bases). The CDR3 has 15 amino acids. V lost 0 bases to trimming and J lost 0 bases, with 9 bases between them. The germline gives CDR1 LGHNA, CDR2 YSLEER.